A single sample is the source of the 13 T cell receptor beta chains below, sequenced in a study of blood T cells in healthy people across ages. The authors ran a second PCR of 7 to 11 cycles using a sample-barcoded 5' primer and a J-beta primer mix. MiXCR was run by TCRdb on the 5' RACE reads, yielding one entry per CDR3 protein. Of 550,000 to 600,000 distinct CDR3 sequences listed, roughly 48% were seen once; the top ten hold 20% to 25%. Sample: blood. The receptors shown here come from a man older than 75 in good health.

There are a few counts of this clonotype. This chain links TRBV18 with TRBJ2-7; D may be TRBD1 or TRBD2 (6 bases each). Per germline, CDR1 KGHSH and CDR2 LQKENI. This CDR3 contains 13 residues. V lost 5 bases and J 3 bases, leaving 11 bases between the germline ends. CDR3 DNA sequence: TGTGCCAGCTCAACAGGGCGGGGCTACGAGCAGTACTTC. It is translated as CASSTGRGYEQYF.

The chain joins TRBV7-3 to TRBJ2-2; D gene uncertain. Trimming removed 5 bases at V and 6 bases at J, with 7 bases between. CDR1 SGHTA and CDR2 FQGTGA come from the germline V gene. This CDR3 is 12 amino acids long. CDR3 sequence reads: CASSVLSGELFF. CDR3 DNA sequence: TGTGCCAGCAGCGTACTGTCCGGGGAGCTGTTTTTT.

The chain combines TRBV7-2 with TRBJ2-7, with D possibly matching TRBD1 (5 bases). This CDR3 region has 14 residues. Germline V CDR1 and CDR2: SGHTA, FQGNSA. V gave up 2 bases and J gave up 1 base, with 9 bases separating them. Written as DNA, the CDR3 is TGTGCCAGCAGCTTAACGCAGGGTTCCTACGAGCAGTACTTC. This translates into CASSLTQGSYEQYF. The variable domain in full, with the rest retrieved from reference TRBV7-2 and TRBJ2-7, is GAGVSQSPSNKVTEKGKDVELRCDPISGHTALYWYRQSLGQGLEFLIYFQGNSAPDKSGLPSDRFSAERTGGSVSTLTIQRTQQEDSAVYLCASSLTQGSYEQYFGPGTRLTVT.

This clonotype occurred many times. V usage is TRBV7-9 and J usage is TRBJ2-7; no firm D call. Germline CDR1 is SEHNR and CDR2 is FQNEAQ (reference sequence). This CDR3 has 15 residues. Trimming pared 5 bases from V and 4 bases from J, leaving 18 bases between. CDR3 coding DNA: TGTGCCAGCAGCCTAGACGGCGGATTTTTGTACGAGCAGTACTTC. Amino acids: CASSLDGGFLYEQYF.

This chain joins TRBV4-1 and TRBJ2-3; possible D gene TRBD2, 5 bases. This CDR3 has 15 residues. The ends were cut back, 1 base at V and 2 bases at J, with 10 bases in the middle. Looked up from germline, CDR1 is MGHRA and CDR2 is YSYEKL. CDR3 in DNA: TGCGCCAGCAGCCAAGGCATCGGGAACACAGATACGCAGTATTTT. Protein product: CASSQGIGNTDTQYF.

This chain connects TRBV20-1 to TRBJ1-1, with unresolved D. The germline V and J ends were trimmed by 3 bases and 12 bases, with 11 bases remaining between them. This CDR3 is built from 10 residues. The germline V gene encodes CDR1 DFQATT and CDR2 SNEGSKA (reference sequence). The CDR3 DNA sequence: TGCAGTGCTAGTCGCAGCATAACTTTCTTT. As protein: CSASRSITFF.

The genes are TRBV15 and TRBJ2-7; D unresolved. CDR3 length: 12 amino acids. Germline V gene sequence: CDR1 LNHNV, CDR2 YYDKDF (reference sequence). Trimming took off 0 bases at V and 7 bases at J, with 7 bases between the two ends. The CDR3 DNA is TGTGCCACCAGCAGAGATGTTAAAGAGCAGTACTTC. Protein: CATSRDVKEQYF.

This clonotype was seen more than once but under ten times. The rearrangement uses TRBV6-5 and TRBJ2-2; D gene unclear. The length of the CDR3 is 15 residues. Per germline, CDR1 MNHEY and CDR2 SVGAGI. V was clipped by 0 bases and J by 2 bases, with 7 bases between them. The CDR3 sequence is CASSYSPLNTGELFF. The CDR3 nucleotides read TGTGCCAGCAGTTACTCCCCCTTAAACACCGGGGAGCTGTTTTTT.

V is TRBV11-2 and J is TRBJ2-1; 9 bases match TRBD1. The end of the DNA aligns better with TRBJ2-7, so the J call may be wrong. Looked up from germline, CDR1 is SGHAT and CDR2 is FQNNGV. The CDR3 is 17 amino acids. Here the CDR3 reads CASSEAGTGRTYNEQYF. The CDR3 DNA reads TGTGCCAGCAGCGAAGCCGGGACAGGGCGGACCTACAATGAGCAGTACTTC.

This clonotype showed up just a few times. The rearrangement joins TRBV6-5 to TRBJ2-1, with D possibly being TRBD1 or TRBD2 (6 bases each). The ends were cut back, 6 bases at V and 3 bases at J, with 15 bases in the middle. The CDR3 has 15 amino acids. Germline CDR1 reads MNHEY; CDR2 reads SVGAGI. The CDR3 is CASRMAGHGYNEQFF. The CDR3 DNA is TGTGCCAGCAGGATGGCGGGACATGGCTACAATGAGCAGTTCTTC.

The chain employs TRBV2 and TRBJ2-1, with D perhaps TRBD2 (5 bases). V lost 6 bases and J 8 bases, leaving 17 bases between the germline ends. From germline, CDR1 is SNHLY and CDR2 FYNNEI. This CDR3 comprises 14 residues. The CDR3 region is CASRLGLTGDEQFF. CDR3 nucleotide sequence: TGTGCCAGCAGGTTAGGACTGACTGGGGATGAGCAGTTCTTC.

There are a few counts of this clonotype. This chain uses TRBV5-1 with TRBJ2-5; D ambiguous. The J call could be wrong; TRBJ2-7 is a better fit for the DNA end. The CDR3 runs 15 residues. Germline CDR1 reads SGHRS; CDR2 reads YFSETQ. This CDR3 is CASSLGRVAEDEQYF. The CDR3 coding sequence is TGCGCCAGCAGCTTGGGTCGTGTAGCTGAGGACGAGCAGTACTTC.

The V gene is TRBV20-1, the J gene TRBJ2-1; 9 positions match TRBD2. Trimming removed 4 bases from V and 8 bases from J; junction bases left unmatched: 3. This CDR3 is 12 amino acids long. Germline-derived CDR1 and CDR2 are DFQATT and SNEGSKA (reference sequence). The CDR3 DNA follows: TGCAGTGCTATGCGGGGGGGCTATGAGCAGTTCTTC. This translates into CSAMRGGYEQFF.